These T cell receptor beta chains were read from a single sample in a study of T cells after yellow fever vaccination. TCRdb independently ran MiXCR on the 5' RACE reads; one entry per CDR3 protein. The table includes some 350,000 distinct CDR3 sequences, over 3.5% detected once. The material sequenced was PBMCs, taken 5 days after the yellow fever booster vaccination. The receptors originated from a man in his late teens or twenties who received the YFV17D yellow fever vaccine. CDR3s include the opening cysteine and the closing phenylalanine or tryptophan. A row's size may be missing; if present it is once, few, many or a size class.

>.|TRBV2|TRBJ2-3
CASIKLAGITDTQYF
>few|TRBV9|TRBJ2-3
CASSTQTSGTDTQYF
>few|TRBV6-1|TRBJ2-7
CASRATGGSEQYF
>.|TRBV5-1|TRBJ2-3
CASSLGQASTDTQYF
>.|TRBV20-1|TRBJ1-5
CSARGFRNQPQHF
>few|TRBV30|TRBJ2-2
CAWSAPGAWRTGELFF
>few|TRBV6-2/TRBV6-3|TRBJ2-2
CASSGGGLFPGELFF
>.|TRBV5-1|TRBJ2-1
CASSHDKRGVYNEQFF
>.|TRBV4-3|TRBJ2-6
CASSPGTSGGTGANVLTF
>.|TRBV11-2|TRBJ1-3
CASSLYWEITIYF
>few|TRBV27|TRBJ1-5
CASQSLSGQGRQPQHF
>.|TRBV7-3|TRBJ2-7
CASSLSSGGSYEQYF
>.|TRBV28|TRBJ2-1
CATLGGPSTNEQFF
>many|TRBV6-5|TRBJ1-4
CASSYAGPGRGLFF
>few|TRBV18|TRBJ2-7
CASSLPGARNEQYF
>few|TRBV7-2|TRBJ2-7
CASSSLQRGGYYEQYF
>.|TRBV6-1|TRBJ2-1
CASSEVPGAYNEQFF
>.|TRBV12-5|TRBJ2-5
CASGTALIGYQETQYF
>few|TRBV4-2|TRBJ1-6
CASSQESSPLHF
>.|TRBV4-3|TRBJ2-3
CASSQTGVTDTQYF
>few|TRBV7-4|TRBJ1-5
CASRRQGKRQPQHF
>.|TRBV6-2/TRBV6-3|TRBJ1-5
CASSLSFNQPQHF
>.|TRBV7-2|TRBJ2-3
CASSLQRSGGAHTQYF
>few|TRBV7-9|TRBJ1-2
CASSLAPGYGYTF
>few|TRBV5-4|TRBJ2-7
CASSLNRGQYEQYF
>many|TRBV5-1|TRBJ2-7
CASSLAGPIIEQYF
>.|TRBV5-1|TRBJ2-6
CASSLAPRAGANVLTF
>few|TRBV20-1|TRBJ1-4
CSARDEGIGEKLFF
>few|TRBV25-1|TRBJ2-5
CASSEYKGQYEIGGTQYF
>few|TRBV7-9|TRBJ2-2
CASSLYANTGELFF
>many|TRBV7-2|TRBJ1-5
CASSLDGRQPQHF
>few|TRBV7-2|TRBJ1-5
CASSLMGFNQPQHF
>many|TRBV5-1|TRBJ1-2
CASSHLSANYGYTF
>few|TRBV5-6|TRBJ1-5
CASTHGAGGQPQHF
>many|TRBV7-2|TRBJ2-3
CASSRGGSSTDTQYF
>.|TRBV6-5|TRBJ1-2
CASTEGFGGLYGYTF
>.|TRBV7-3|TRBJ2-1
CASSRPGDSEQFF
>.|TRBV15|TRBJ1-5
CATRRGRTGEGNQPQHF
>many|TRBV6-5|TRBJ2-1
CASSFPGYNEQFF